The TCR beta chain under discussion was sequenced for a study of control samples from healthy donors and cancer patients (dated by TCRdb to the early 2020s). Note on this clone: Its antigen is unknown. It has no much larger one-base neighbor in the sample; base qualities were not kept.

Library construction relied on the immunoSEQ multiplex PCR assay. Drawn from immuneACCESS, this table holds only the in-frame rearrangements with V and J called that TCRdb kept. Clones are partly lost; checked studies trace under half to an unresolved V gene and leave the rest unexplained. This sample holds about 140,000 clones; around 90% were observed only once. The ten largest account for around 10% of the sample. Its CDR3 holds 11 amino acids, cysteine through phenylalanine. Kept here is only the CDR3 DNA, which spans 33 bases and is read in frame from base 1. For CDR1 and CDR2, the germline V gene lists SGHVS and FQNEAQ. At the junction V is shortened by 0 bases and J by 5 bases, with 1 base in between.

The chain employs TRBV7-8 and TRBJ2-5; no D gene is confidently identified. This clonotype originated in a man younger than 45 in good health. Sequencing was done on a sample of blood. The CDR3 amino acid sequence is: CASSLAETQYF. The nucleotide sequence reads TGTGCCAGCAGCTTAGCGGAGACCCAGTACTTC. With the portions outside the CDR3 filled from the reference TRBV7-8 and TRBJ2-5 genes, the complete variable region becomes GAGVSQSPRYKVAKRGQDVALRCDPISGHVSLFWYQQALGQGPEFLTYFQNEAQLDKSGLPSDRFFAERPEGSVSTLKIQRTQQEDSAVYLCASSLAETQYFGPGTRLLVL.